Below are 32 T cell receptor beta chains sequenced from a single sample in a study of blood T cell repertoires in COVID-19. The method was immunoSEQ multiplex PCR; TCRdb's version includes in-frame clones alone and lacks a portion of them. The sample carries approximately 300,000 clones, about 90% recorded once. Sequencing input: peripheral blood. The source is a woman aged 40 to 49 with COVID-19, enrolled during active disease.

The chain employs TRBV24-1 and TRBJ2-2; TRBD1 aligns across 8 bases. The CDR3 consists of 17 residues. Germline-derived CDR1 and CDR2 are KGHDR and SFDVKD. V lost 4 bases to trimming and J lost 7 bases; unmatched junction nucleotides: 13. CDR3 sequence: CATSDTGGQGGSGELFF. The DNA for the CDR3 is TGTGCCACCAGTGACACCGGCGGACAGGGAGGTAGCGGGGAGCTGTTTTTT.

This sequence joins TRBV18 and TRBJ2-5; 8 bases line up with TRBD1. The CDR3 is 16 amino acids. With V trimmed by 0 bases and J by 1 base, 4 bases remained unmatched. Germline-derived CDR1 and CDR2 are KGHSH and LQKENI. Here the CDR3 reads CASSPPGRGLQETQYF. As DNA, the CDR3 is TGTGCCAGCTCACCACCGGGCAGGGGGCTCCAAGAGACCCAGTACTTC. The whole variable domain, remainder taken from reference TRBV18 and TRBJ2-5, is NAGVMQNPRHLVRRRGQEARLRCSPMKGHSHVYWYRQLPEEGLKFMVYLQKENIIDESGMPKERFSAEFPKEGPSILRIQQVVRGDSAAYFCASSPPGRGLQETQYFGPGTRLLVL.

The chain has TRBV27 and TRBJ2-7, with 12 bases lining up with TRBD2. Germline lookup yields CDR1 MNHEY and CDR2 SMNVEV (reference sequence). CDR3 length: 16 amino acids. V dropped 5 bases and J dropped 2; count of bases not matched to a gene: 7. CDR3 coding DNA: TGTGCCAGCAGTAAACTAGCGGGAGGAGTAACCTACGAGCAGTACTTC. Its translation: CASSKLAGGVTYEQYF.

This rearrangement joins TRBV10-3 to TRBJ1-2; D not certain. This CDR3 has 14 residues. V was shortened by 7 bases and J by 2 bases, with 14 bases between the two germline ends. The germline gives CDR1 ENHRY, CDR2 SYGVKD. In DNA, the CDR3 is TGTGCCATCACCCTAACAGAAAGGAACTATGGCTACACCTTC. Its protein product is CAITLTERNYGYTF.

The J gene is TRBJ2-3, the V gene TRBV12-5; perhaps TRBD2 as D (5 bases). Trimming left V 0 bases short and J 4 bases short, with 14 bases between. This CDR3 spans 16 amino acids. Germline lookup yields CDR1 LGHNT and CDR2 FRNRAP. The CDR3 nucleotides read TGTGCTAGTGGTTTGGTAAGGTCGCGGCGGGCAGATACGCAGTATTTT. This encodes CASGLVRSRRADTQYF.

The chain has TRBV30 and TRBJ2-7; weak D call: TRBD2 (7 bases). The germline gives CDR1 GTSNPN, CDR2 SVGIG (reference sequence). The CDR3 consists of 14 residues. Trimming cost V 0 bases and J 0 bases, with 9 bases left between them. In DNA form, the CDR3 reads TGTGCCTGGAGTGTAGGGGGGGTCTCCTACGAGCAGTACTTC. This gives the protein CAWSVGGVSYEQYF. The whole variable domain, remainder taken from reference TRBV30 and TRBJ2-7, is SQTIHQWPATLVQPVGSPLSLECTVEGTSNPNLYWYRQAAGRGLQLLFYSVGIGQISSEVPQNLSASRPQDRQFILSSKKLLLSDSGFYLCAWSVGGVSYEQYFGPGTRLTVT.

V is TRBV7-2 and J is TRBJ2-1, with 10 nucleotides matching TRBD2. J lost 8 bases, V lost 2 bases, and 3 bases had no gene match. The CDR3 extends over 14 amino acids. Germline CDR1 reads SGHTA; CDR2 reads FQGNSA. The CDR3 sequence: CASSLTSGVYEQFF. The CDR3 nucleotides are TGTGCCAGCAGCTTAACTAGCGGGGTCTATGAGCAGTTCTTC. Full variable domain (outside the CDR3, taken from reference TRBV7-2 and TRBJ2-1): GAGVSQSPSNKVTEKGKDVELRCDPISGHTALYWYRQSLGQGLEFLIYFQGNSAPDKSGLPSDRFSAERTGGSVSTLTIQRTQQEDSAVYLCASSLTSGVYEQFFGPGTRLTVL.

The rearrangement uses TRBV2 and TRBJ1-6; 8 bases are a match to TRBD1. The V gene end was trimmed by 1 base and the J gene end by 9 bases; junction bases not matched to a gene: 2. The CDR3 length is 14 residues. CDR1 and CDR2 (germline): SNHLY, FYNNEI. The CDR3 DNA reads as TGTGCCAGCAGTGAAGGGACAGGGCCTTCACCCCTCCACTTT. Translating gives CASSEGTGPSPLHF.

The CDR3 bases are TGTGCCAGCAGGGACGGGGGGAGTGGCTACACCTTC. Translated, it gives CASRDGGSGYTF. The chain couples TRBV12-3 or TRBV12-4 to TRBJ1-2; maybe TRBD1 (5 bases). CDR3 length equals 12 residues. V gave up 6 bases and J gave up 7 bases, with 12 bases separating them.

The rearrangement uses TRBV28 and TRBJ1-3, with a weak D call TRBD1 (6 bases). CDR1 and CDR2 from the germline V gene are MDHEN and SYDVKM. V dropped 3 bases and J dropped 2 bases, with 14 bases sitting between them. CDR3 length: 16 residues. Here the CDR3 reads CASSFGLGAAGNTIYF. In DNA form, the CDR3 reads TGTGCCAGCAGTTTCGGTCTGGGGGCAGCTGGAAACACCATATATTTT.

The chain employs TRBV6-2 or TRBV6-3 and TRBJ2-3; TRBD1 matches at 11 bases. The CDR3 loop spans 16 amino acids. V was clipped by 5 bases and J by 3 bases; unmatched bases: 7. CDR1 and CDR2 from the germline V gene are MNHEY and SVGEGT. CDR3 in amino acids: CASSRRGTGGTDTQYF. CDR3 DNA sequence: TGTGCCAGCAGTCGACGCGGGACAGGGGGGACAGATACGCAGTATTTT.

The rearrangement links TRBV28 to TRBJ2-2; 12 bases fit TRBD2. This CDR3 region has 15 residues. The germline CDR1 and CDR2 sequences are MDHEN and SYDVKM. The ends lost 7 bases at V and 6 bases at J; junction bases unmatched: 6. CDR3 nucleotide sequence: TGTGCCAGCACCATTCGGACTAGCGGGGCCGGGGAGCTGTTTTTT. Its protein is CASTIRTSGAGELFF. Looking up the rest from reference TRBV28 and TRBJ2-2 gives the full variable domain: DVKVTQSSRYLVKRTGEKVFLECVQDMDHENMFWYRQDPGLGLRLIYFSYDVKMKEKGDIPEGYSVSREKKERFSLILESASTNQTSMYLCASTIRTSGAGELFFGEGSRLTVL.

The CDR3 loop reads CASSLSSGRAGELFF. CDR3 nucleotide sequence: TGTGCCAGCAGTTTATCTAGCGGGAGGGCCGGGGAGCTGTTTTTT. The chain carries TRBV28 and TRBJ2-2, with 12 positions matching TRBD2. CDR3 size: 15 residues. CDR1 is MDHEN and CDR2 is SYDVKM in the germline V gene. Unmatched junction bases numbered 0, after V lost 1 base and J lost 6 bases.

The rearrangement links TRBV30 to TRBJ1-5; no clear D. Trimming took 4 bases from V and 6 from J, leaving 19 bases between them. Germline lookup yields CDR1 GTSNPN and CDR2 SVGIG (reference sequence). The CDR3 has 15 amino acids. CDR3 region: CAWTPGVLAGQPQHF. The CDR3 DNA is TGTGCCTGGACCCCCGGGGTCCTGGCGGGTCAGCCCCAGCATTTT.

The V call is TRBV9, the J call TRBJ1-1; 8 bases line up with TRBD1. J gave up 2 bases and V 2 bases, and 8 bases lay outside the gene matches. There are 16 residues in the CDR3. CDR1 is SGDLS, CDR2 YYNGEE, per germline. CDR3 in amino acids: CASSVGGQAKNTEAFF. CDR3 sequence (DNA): TGTGCCAGCAGCGTTGGGGGACAGGCAAAAAACACTGAAGCTTTCTTT.

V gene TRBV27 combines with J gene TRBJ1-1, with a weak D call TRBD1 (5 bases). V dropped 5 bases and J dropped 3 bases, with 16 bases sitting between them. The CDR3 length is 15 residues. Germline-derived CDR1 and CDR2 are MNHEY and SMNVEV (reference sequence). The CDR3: CASSPLSIGDTEAFF. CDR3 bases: TGTGCCAGCAGTCCCCTAAGTATAGGGGACACTGAAGCTTTCTTT.

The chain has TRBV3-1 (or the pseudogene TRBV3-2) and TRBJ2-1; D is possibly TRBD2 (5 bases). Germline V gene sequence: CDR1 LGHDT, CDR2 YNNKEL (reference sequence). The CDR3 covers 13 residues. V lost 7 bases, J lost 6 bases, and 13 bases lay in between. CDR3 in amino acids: CASTLRGANEQFF. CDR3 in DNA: TGTGCCAGCACCCTACGGGGTGCCAATGAGCAGTTCTTC.

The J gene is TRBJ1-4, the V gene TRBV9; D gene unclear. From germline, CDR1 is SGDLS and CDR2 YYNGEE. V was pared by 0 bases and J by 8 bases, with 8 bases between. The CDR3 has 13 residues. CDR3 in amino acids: CASSVAPSEKLFF. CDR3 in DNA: TGTGCCAGCAGCGTAGCCCCATCCGAAAAACTGTTTTTT.

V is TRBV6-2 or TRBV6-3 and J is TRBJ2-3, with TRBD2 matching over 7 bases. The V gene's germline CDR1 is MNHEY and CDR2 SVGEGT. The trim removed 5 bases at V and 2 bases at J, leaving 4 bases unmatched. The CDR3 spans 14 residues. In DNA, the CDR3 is TGTGCCAGCAGTCGACTAGCCCACACAGATACGCAGTATTTT. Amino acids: CASSRLAHTDTQYF.

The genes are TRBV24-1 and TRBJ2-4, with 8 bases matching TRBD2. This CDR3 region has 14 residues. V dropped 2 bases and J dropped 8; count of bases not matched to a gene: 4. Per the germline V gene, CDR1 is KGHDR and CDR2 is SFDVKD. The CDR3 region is CATSDWGREDIQYF. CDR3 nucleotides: TGTGCCACCAGTGATTGGGGGCGGGAGGACATTCAGTACTTC.

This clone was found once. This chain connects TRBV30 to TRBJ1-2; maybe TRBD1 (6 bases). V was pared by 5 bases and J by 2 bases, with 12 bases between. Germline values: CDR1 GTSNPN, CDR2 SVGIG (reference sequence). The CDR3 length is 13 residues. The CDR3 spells CAWLTGLNYGYTF. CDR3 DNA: TGTGCCTGGTTAACAGGGTTAAACTATGGCTACACCTTC.

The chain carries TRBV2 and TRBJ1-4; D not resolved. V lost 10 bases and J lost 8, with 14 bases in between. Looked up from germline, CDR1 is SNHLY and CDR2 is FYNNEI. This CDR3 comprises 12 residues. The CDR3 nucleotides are TGTGCCAACCCAGGCGGAGGAGAAAAACTGTTTTTT. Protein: CANPGGGEKLFF.

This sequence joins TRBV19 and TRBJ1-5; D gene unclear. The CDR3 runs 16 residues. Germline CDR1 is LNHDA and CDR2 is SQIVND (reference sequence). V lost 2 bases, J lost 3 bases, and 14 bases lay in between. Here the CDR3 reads CASSIREAGFNQPQHF. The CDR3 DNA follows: TGTGCCAGTAGTATAAGGGAGGCAGGATTCAATCAGCCCCAGCATTTT.

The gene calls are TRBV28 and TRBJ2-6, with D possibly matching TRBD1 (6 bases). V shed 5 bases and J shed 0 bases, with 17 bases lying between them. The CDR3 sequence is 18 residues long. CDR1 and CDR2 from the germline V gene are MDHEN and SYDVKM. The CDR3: CASSPGGGHFSGANVLTF. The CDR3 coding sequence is TGTGCCAGCAGTCCAGGTGGGGGACACTTCTCTGGGGCCAACGTCCTGACTTTC.

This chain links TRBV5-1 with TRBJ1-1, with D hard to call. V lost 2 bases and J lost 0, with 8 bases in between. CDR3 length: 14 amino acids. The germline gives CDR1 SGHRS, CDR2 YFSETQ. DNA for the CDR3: TGCGCCAGCAGCTTCCCCGGGTTGAACACTGAAGCTTTCTTT. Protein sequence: CASSFPGLNTEAFF. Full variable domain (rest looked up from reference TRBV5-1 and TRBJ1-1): KAGVTQTPRYLIKTRGQQVTLSCSPISGHRSVSWYQQTPGQGLQFLFEYFSETQRNKGNFPGRFSGRQFSNSRSEMNVSTLELGDSALYLCASSFPGLNTEAFFGQGTRLTVV.

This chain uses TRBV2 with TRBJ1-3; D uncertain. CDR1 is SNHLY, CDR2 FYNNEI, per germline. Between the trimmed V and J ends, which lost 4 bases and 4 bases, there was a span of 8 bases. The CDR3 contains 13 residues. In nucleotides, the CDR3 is TGTGCCAGCAGTGCCCGTCCCGGAAACACCATATATTTT. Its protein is CASSARPGNTIYF.

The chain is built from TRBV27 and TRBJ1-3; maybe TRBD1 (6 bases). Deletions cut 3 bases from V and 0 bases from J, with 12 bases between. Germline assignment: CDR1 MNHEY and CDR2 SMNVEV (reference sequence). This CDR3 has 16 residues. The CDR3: CASSFTTGPSGNTIYF. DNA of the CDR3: TGTGCCAGCAGTTTTACGACAGGCCCCTCTGGAAACACCATATATTTT.

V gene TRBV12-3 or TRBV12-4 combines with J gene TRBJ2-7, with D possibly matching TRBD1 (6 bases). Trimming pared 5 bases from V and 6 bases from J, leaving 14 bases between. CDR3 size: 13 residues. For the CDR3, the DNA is TGTGCCAGCAGTGCCAACAGGGTCGGCGAGCAGTACTTC. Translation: CASSANRVGEQYF.

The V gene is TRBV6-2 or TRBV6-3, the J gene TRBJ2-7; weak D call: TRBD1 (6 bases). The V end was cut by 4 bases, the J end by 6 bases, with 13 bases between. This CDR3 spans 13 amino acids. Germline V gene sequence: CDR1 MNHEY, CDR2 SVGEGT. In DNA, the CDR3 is TGTGCCAGCAGTTCTGAGGACAGAAGCGAGCAGTACTTC. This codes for CASSSEDRSEQYF.

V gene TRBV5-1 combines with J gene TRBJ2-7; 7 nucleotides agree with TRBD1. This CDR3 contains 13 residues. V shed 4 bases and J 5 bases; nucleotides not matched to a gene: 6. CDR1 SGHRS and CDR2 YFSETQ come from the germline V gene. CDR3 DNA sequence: TGCGCCAGCAGCCGAGACAGGGCCGACGAGCAGTACTTC. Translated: CASSRDRADEQYF.

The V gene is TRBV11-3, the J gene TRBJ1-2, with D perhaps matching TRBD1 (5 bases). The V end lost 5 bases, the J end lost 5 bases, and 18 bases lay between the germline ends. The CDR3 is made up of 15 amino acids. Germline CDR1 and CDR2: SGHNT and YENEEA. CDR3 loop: CASSAQGDRLYGYTF. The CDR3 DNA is TGTGCCAGCAGCGCTCAAGGCGACAGACTTTATGGCTACACCTTC.

The CDR3 coding sequence is TGTGCCAGCAGCCCACGGACTAGCGGGTGCTCCTACGAGCAGTACTTC. This codes for CASSPRTSGCSYEQYF. The chain carries TRBV3-1 (or the pseudogene TRBV3-2) and TRBJ2-7; 11 bases are shared with TRBD2. The length of the CDR3 is 16 residues. Germline values: CDR1 LGHDT, CDR2 YNNKEL (reference sequence). V was pared by 4 bases and J by 0 bases, with 5 bases of the junction left unmatched.